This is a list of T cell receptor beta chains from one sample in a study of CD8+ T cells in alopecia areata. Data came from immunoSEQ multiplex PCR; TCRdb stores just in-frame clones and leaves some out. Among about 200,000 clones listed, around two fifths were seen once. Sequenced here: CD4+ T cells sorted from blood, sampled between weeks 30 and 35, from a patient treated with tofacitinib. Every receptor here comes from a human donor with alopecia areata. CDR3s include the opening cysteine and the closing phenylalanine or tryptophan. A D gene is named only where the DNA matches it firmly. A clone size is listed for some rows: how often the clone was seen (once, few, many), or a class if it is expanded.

CDR3aa: CASSGVQGGGYTF; CDR3nt: TGTGCCAGCTCGGGGGTACAGGGTGGAGGCTACACCTTC; j_gene: TRBJ1-2; v_gene: TRBV2; d_gene: NA; abundance: NA
CDR3aa: CASSLFGGPYEQYF; CDR3nt: TGTGCCAGCAGCTTATTCGGGGGACCCTACGAGCAGTACTTC; j_gene: TRBJ2-7; v_gene: TRBV13; d_gene: NA; abundance: NA
CDR3aa: CASSLAQGTETQYF; CDR3nt: TGTGCCAGCAGCTTAGCACAGGGGACCGAGACCCAGTACTTC; j_gene: TRBJ2-5; v_gene: TRBV7-2; d_gene: TRBD1; abundance: NA
CDR3aa: CASSPFGRTGELFF; CDR3nt: TGTGCCAGCAGCCCGTTTGGACGAACCGGGGAGCTGTTTTTT; j_gene: TRBJ2-2; v_gene: TRBV5-6; d_gene: NA; abundance: few
CDR3aa: CASSRKTGGLAGAHVEQFF; CDR3nt: TGTGCCAGTAGTAGAAAGACAGGGGGATTAGCGGGGGCCCACGTTGAGCAGTTCTTC; j_gene: TRBJ2-1; v_gene: TRBV19; d_gene: NA; abundance: NA
CDR3aa: CATRRTLVGDNEQFF; CDR3nt: TGTGCCACCAGAAGAACCCTGGTCGGGGACAATGAGCAGTTCTTC; j_gene: TRBJ2-1; v_gene: TRBV15; d_gene: NA; abundance: NA
CDR3aa: CASRIRPLFTDTQYF; CDR3nt: TGTGCCAGCAGAATCCGACCCCTCTTCACAGATACGCAGTATTTT; j_gene: TRBJ2-3; v_gene: TRBV6-5; d_gene: NA; abundance: NA
CDR3aa: CAWRTGYGTEAFF; CDR3nt: TGTGCCTGGCGGACAGGTTACGGCACTGAAGCTTTCTTT; j_gene: TRBJ1-1; v_gene: TRBV30; d_gene: TRBD1; abundance: NA
CDR3aa: CASSASGLAGPSSYNEQFF; CDR3nt: TGTGCCAGTAGTGCCTCGGGACTAGCGGGCCCGAGCTCCTACAATGAGCAGTTCTTC; j_gene: TRBJ2-1; v_gene: TRBV19; d_gene: TRBD2; abundance: NA
CDR3aa: CASRLSSGGNNEQFF; CDR3nt: TGTGCCAGCCGATTATCTAGCGGGGGTAACAATGAGCAGTTCTTC; j_gene: TRBJ2-1; v_gene: TRBV6-1; d_gene: TRBD2; abundance: NA
CDR3aa: CASSPRGEVGSEQYF; CDR3nt: TGTGCCAGCTCACCACGGGGGGAGGTCGGAAGCGAGCAGTACTTC; j_gene: TRBJ2-7; v_gene: TRBV18; d_gene: NA; abundance: few
CDR3aa: CASSKSGGSSYEQYF; CDR3nt: TGTGCCAGCAGCAAAAGCGGGGGGAGCTCCTACGAGCAGTACTTC; j_gene: TRBJ2-7; v_gene: TRBV4-2; d_gene: TRBD2; abundance: few
CDR3aa: CASRPDSPNTEAFF; CDR3nt: TGTGCCAGCAGGCCGGACAGCCCGAACACTGAAGCTTTCTTT; j_gene: TRBJ1-1; v_gene: TRBV2; d_gene: NA; abundance: few
CDR3aa: CASSTPGQSTEAFF; CDR3nt: TGTGCCAGCAGCACCCCGGGACAGTCCACTGAAGCTTTCTTT; j_gene: TRBJ1-1; v_gene: TRBV7-3; d_gene: TRBD1; abundance: NA